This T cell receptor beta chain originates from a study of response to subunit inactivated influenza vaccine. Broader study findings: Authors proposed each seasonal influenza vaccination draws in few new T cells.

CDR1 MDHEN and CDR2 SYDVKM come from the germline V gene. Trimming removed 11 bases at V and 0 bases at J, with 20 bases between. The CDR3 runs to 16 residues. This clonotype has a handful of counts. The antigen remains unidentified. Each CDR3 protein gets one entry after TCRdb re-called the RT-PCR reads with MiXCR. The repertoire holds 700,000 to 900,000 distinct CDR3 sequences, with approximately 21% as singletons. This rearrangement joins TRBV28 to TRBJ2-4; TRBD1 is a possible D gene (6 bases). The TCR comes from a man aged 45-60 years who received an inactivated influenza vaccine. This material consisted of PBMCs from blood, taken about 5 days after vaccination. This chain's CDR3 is CAATPRDTLAKNIQYF. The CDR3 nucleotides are TGTGCCGCAACTCCCAGGGACACACTAGCCAAAAACATTCAGTACTTC.